This TCR beta chain was identified in a study of T cells in Graves' hyperthyroidism and ophthalmopathy. The source material, RNA transcripts, was used to amplify TCR beta CDR3 regions. The TCR CDR3 first-round RT-PCR relied on the HTBI primer set. TCRdb called the multiplex PCR reads again in MiXCR, with one record for every CDR3 protein. The sample has about 420,000 distinct CDR3 sequences, about a sixth seen once; the top ten hold 7.5% to 9%. The CDR3 runs to 16 residues. V gave up 3 bases and J gave up 4 bases; unmatched junction bases: 12. Germline V CDR1 and CDR2: DFQATT, SNEGSKA (reference sequence).

The sequence derives from a woman younger than 35 with Graves' hyperthyroidism. The chain combines TRBV20-1 with TRBJ2-5, with 9 bases identical to TRBD2. The sample was blood. CDR3 DNA: TGCAGTGCTAGTCTTGGGACTAGCATCCCTCGAGAGACCCAGTACTTC. It yields the protein CSASLGTSIPRETQYF.